Sequencing of this T cell receptor (beta chain) was carried out in a study of T cell clonotyping in hematopoietic cell transplantation. General observations from the study: At the given depth, recipient repertoires were over 95% de novo clonotypes. Pathologically expanded recipient clonotypes increased progressively from day 30 to day 180 as diversity fell.

This clone showed up just a few times. The antigen is undetermined. Method: immunoSEQ multiplex PCR; TCRdb's copy keeps in-frame clones and lacks some. In the table there are roughly 9,900 clones, 60% to 80% of which are singletons. Recipients were bled about 28 days pretransplant and at posttransplant days 30, 100, 180. Trimming cost V 3 bases and J 0 bases, with 12 bases left between them. CDR1 is GTSNPN and CDR2 is SVGIG in the germline V gene (reference sequence). This CDR3 is 15 amino acids long. The source of this sequence is a female patient in her fifties who had an allogeneic stem cell transplant from a related donor, so the T cells may come from the graft donor. Some clones in this sample may be carry-over from other donors' samples. The genes are TRBV30 and TRBJ1-3; no clear D. Specimen: peripheral blood mononuclear cells, collected 180 days after allogeneic stem cell transplant. CDR3 loop: CAWRREAASGNTIYF. The CDR3 DNA sequence: TGTGCCTGGAGAAGGGAAGCGGCCTCTGGAAACACCATATATTTT.